This T cell receptor (beta chain) was recorded in a study of cytomegalovirus exposure and HLA in healthy donors (dated by TCRdb to about 2017). Regarding the research as a whole: According to an earlier analysis of a few hundred of the donors, about 179 million T cells yielded over 100 million unique TCR beta sequences and about 300 Gb of sequence data. About 280 gigabases of sequencing data and approximately 85 million unique TCR sequences were included in an early release covering under 650 HLA-typed donors. Of the roughly 410 genotyped donors, 81% were placed in the genetic ancestry cluster associated with self-reported Caucasian donors. The aim of the study was to test whether cataloging public T cell receptors could identify signatures of past pathogen exposure. The study profiled the T cell repertoires of 550 to 700 subjects by immunosequencing and related them to cytomegalovirus serostatus. A separate validation cohort of roughly 130 different subjects was used in addition to the 666-subject first cohort. To predict cytomegalovirus infection status, the study brought together high-throughput TCR immunosequencing, statistical association of individual TCRs with disease status, and machine learning. A later analysis re-examined previously published TCR beta repertoires from several hundred donors and added high-resolution HLA genotyping to investigate patterns of TCR occurrence. In the later analysis, no new phenotypic data were used to find candidate immune exposures; instead, reliance was placed on TCR beta sequences and their occurrence across donors. An earlier analysis of around 580 of the donors used high-throughput TCR beta sequencing to judge whether each TCR beta V gene segment behaved as functional or pseudogenic. Donor age, sex, ethnicity and CMV serostatus were collected together with the repertoire data. A later genetic analysis took genome-wide SNP genotypes for about 60% of the roughly 670 donors and used that subset as a discovery cohort. Every discovery cohort repertoire had been produced on one sequencing platform. HLA typing included class I and class II loci at four-digit resolution. Typing coverage varied by locus: roughly 629-630 donors for A, B, C, DRB1 and DQB1; under 550 for DQA1; 600 to 610 for DPA1; approximately 450 for DPB1. Several DR-DQ haplotypes were handled as single units for association and clustering because linkage in the cohort was strong. Among 300 to 500 genotyped donors of the cohort, an average of about 220,000 unique TCR beta nucleotide sequences was sequenced per donor, of which about 19% were non-productive. Summary of the overall study and its limitations: The cohort was sequenced for TCR beta chains only, and without alpha or paired-chain data the features that could be detected were limited. Sequencing depth was assumed to be roughly uniform across donors in the presence/absence analyses, though that assumption may not hold. Compared with the roughly 670-donor mean, donors in an Asian-associated ancestry cluster had fewer N-insertions in productive TCRs, according to a later genetic analysis. When HLA alleles, especially DR and DQ, strongly co-occurred, attributing TCR associations to individual alleles was difficult. A few of the identified cytomegalovirus-associated TCR beta chains were confirmed in vitro to be specific for cytomegalovirus antigens. Some IMGT-functional V segments, including TRBV6-2 and TRBV6-3, could not be distinguished by the 87-base-pair reads and were therefore excluded. In a later analysis, HLA-associated TCR beta chains showed more clonal expansion and lower generation probabilities than non-associated chains that were equally common. A further reported finding was that TCR beta sequences accurately predicted the HLA-A and HLA-B alleles for most subjects in the first cohort. Several of the top co-occurrence clusters appeared to be linked to parvovirus B19, influenza, CMV and Epstein-Barr virus, according to a later analysis. Because counts were too low, seventeen rarely observed V segments, including chromosome 9 orphons, were excluded from the earlier analysis of several hundred of the donors. Because HLA typing was missing for some donors at each locus, association tests included only the typed subset. Linkage disequilibrium might explain the correlated functional status among segregating V segments, but an unknown experimental factor could not be ruled out. At a false discovery rate of 0.05, a later analysis linked some 17,000 TCR beta sequences to specific HLA alleles. It was suggested by the authors that the approach could potentially be generalized to other disease states and immunological phenotypes. In an earlier analysis of about 550 of the donors, most TCR beta V segments were observed in productive rearrangements about 90% or about 30% of the time, broadly matching IMGT annotations. Most TCR sequences were seen in very few donors, while some public TCRs were found in many individuals. CMV serostatus was the only immune exposure information available for the cohort. The study listed approximately 160 TCR beta chains as associated with cytomegalovirus. In a later analysis, TCR association rates were found to vary across HLA loci, with the most associated TCRs seen for DRB1 alleles and the fewest for HLA-C alleles. A later genetic analysis associated a missense DCLRE1C variant with V-gene and J-gene trimming of TCR beta chains, and an independent cohort replicated the association. In both the original and validation cohorts, the classifier was reported to diagnose cytomegalovirus status with high specificity and sensitivity. According to a later analysis, most CMV-associated TCR beta chains appeared to be HLA-restricted, and the HLA associations seemed to be driven largely by CMV exposure. A cluster of highly shared sequence variants was judged likely to be a technical artifact of the sequencing pipeline.

Including cysteine and phenylalanine, the CDR3 has 12 amino acids. Only the CDR3 DNA stays, 36 bases, in frame from base 1. Looking up the germline V gene (reference sequence) yields CDR1 SEHNR and CDR2 FQNEAQ. Trimming removed 1 base from V and 6 bases from J, leaving 6 bases between the germline ends. In regard to this clone: What antigen it recognizes has not been identified.

The protocol used for the library was the immunoSEQ multiplex PCR assay. A mixture of 60 forward primers for TCR Vbeta segments and 13 reverse primers for TCR Jbeta segments was used in the multiplex PCR. Amplification of the CDR3 region of rearranged TCR beta genes was performed with a multiplex PCR assay on genomic DNA. The Illumina HiSeq System was used to sequence the amplified TCR beta libraries as 87-base-pair reads. The paper's data handling went like this. In a later analysis, roughly 80 million unique TCR beta chains were counted across the 666 repertoires, and roughly 11 million of these chains were shared by at least two donors. Raw reads were error-corrected and collapsed into unique sequences by a nearest-neighbor algorithm in which closely related sequences were merged to remove PCR and sequencing errors. CDR3 sequences were aligned to IMGT reference sequences to assign V, D and J gene segments. For a sequence to be retained, a match of at least six nucleotides was required to both a V gene segment and a J gene segment. Rearrangements were classified as productive when the CDR3 lacked stop codons and remained in frame with V and J, and all other rearrangements were classified as non-productive. Following IMGT convention, CDR3 was defined as the stretch from the second conserved V-encoded cysteine up to the conserved J-encoded phenylalanine. In an earlier analysis of around 640 of the donors, sequences lacking an unambiguous match to a single V gene segment were excluded. In an earlier analysis of 587 of the donors, a V segment was called functional when productive rearrangements were above 56.7%, and segregating when the standard deviation between donors exceeded 5%. A statistical classification framework was developed to diagnose cytomegalovirus status using the catalog of TCR beta chain sequences. A later analysis assigned V and J genes by comparing TCR nucleotide sequences with IMGT/GENE-DB human TR gene sequences. In a later analysis, CDR3 sequences and most-parsimonious VDJ recombination scenarios were assigned using the TCRdist pipeline. In a later analysis, every TCR beta chain was defined by the combination of its CDR3 amino acid sequence and its V-gene family, and reads without a unique V-gene family were dropped. In a later analysis, 500 to 700 highly shared, low-generation-probability nucleotide sequences were removed to address suspected cross-contamination and a sequencing artifact. For each public chain, a later analysis derived a clonal expansion index from normalized ranks of inferred template counts within each repertoire. Generation probabilities in a later analysis came from a VDJ recombination model fitted to out-of-frame rearrangements, and those results were checked against IGoR. Hypergeometric tests were used in a later analysis to score TCR-TCR, TCR-HLA and TCR-CMV co-occurrence, with a repertoire-size bias correction applied to the TCR pairs. In a later analysis, false discovery rates were estimated by permuting HLA or CMV assignments 20 times. A later analysis grouped co-occurring TCRs with DBSCAN, adding TCRdist sequence similarity when clustering within HLA-allele-positive subsets. Repertoires with fewer than 30,000 or more than 120,000 public chains were left out of co-occurrence clustering, as were five repertoires with anomalous nucleotide sharing. TCRdb mirrors the immuneACCESS table, restricted to in-frame sequences. Some clones are absent from its copies; in checked studies, under half trace to an unresolved V gene, and the reason for the others is unknown. V and J calls and clone size are as listed in that table; D and trimming were resolved from the DNA. The sample's table lists a count of some 150,000 clones. The ten largest account for 2% to 2.5% of the sample.

In total, fewer than 750 healthy bone marrow donors made up the cohort. All cohort members were sampled while nominally healthy, although unrecorded immune exposures were likely present. The donor tested CMV seronegative, placing the donor among the roughly 340 seronegative members of the cohort. Every donor gave a peripheral blood sample, and the peripheral blood mononuclear cells from that sample were used for TCR beta sequencing. Genomic DNA was extracted from the blood cell samples with the Qiagen DNeasy Blood Extraction Kit. The sequence joins TRBV7-9 to TRBJ1-1; TRBD1 is perhaps the D gene, given 5 matching bases. The TCR originated in a woman under 30 in good health and CMV-seronegative. The material sequenced was PBMCs. The CDR3 protein is CASSLGGSEAFF. The base sequence is TGTGCCAGCAGCTTAGGGGGCTCTGAAGCTTTCTTT.